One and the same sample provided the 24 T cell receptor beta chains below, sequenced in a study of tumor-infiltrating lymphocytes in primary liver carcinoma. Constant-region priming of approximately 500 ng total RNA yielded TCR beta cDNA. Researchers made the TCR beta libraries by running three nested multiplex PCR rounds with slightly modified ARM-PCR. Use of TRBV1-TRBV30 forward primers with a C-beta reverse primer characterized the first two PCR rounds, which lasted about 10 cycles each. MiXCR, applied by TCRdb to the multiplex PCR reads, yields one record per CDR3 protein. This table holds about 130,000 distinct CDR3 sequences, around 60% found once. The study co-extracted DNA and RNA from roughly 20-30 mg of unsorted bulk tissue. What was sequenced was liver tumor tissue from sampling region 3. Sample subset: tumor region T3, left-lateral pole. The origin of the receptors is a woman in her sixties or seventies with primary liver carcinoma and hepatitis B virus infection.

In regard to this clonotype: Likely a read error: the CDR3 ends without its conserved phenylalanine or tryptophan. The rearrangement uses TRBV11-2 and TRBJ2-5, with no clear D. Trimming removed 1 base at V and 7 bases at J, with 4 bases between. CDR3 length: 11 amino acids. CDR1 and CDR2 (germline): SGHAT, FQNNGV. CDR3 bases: TGTGCCAGCAGCTTAGTTGGGACCCAGTACTCC. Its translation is CASSLVGTQYS.

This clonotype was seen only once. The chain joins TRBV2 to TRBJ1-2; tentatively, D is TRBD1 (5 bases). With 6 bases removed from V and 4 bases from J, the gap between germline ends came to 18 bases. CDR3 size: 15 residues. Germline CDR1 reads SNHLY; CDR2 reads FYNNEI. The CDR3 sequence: CASRNNMDKGYGYTF. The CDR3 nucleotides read TGTGCCAGCAGGAACAATATGGACAAGGGCTATGGCTACACCTTC.

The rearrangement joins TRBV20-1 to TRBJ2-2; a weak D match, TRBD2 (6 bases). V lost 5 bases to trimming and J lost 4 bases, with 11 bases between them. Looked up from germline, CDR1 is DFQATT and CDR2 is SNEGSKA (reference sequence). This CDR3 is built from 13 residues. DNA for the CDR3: TGCAGTGCTTGGGACTTTTTCACCGGGGAGCTGTTTTTT. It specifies CSAWDFFTGELFF.

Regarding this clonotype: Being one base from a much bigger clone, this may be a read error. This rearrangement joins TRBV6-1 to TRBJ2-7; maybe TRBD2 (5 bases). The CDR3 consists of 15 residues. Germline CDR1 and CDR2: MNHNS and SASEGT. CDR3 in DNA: TGTGCCAGCAGAGAGGTGAGGGTTGGAGCCTACGAGGAGTACTTC. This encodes CASREVRVGAYEEYF.

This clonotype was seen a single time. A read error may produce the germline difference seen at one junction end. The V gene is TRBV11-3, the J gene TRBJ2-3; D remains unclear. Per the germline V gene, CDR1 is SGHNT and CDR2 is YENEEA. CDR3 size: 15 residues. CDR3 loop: CANSPLAVGTDTQYF. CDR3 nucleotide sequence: TGTGCCAACAGCCCCCTGGCAGTAGGAACAGATACGCAGTATTTT.

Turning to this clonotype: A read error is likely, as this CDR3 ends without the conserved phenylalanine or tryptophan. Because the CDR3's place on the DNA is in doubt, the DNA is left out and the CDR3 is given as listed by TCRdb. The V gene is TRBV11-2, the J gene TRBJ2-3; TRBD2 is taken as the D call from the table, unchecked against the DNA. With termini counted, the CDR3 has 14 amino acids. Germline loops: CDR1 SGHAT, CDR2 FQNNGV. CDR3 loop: CASSMGLPTDTRYL.

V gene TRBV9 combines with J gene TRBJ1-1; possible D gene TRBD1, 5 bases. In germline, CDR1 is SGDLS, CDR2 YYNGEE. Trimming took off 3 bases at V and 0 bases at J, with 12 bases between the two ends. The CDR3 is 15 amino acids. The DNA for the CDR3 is TGTGCCAGCAGCGCAGGGACCTTGCTGAACACTGAAGCTTTCTTT. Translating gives CASSAGTLLNTEAFF. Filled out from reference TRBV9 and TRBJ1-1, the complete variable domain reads DSGVTQTPKHLITATGQRVTLRCSPRSGDLSVYWYQQSLDQGLQFLIQYYNGEERAKGNILERFSAQQFPDLHSELNLSSLELGDSALYFCASSAGTLLNTEAFFGQGTRLTVV.

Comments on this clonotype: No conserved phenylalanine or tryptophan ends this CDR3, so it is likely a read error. This CDR3 reads CASSLDAVPDYEQFL. Written as DNA, the CDR3 is TGCGCCAGCAGCTTGGATGCCGTCCCCGATTATGAGCAGTTCCTC. The V gene is TRBV5-1, the J gene TRBJ2-1; D is uncertain. V lost 0 bases, J lost 8 bases, and 15 bases lay in between. The germline CDR1 and CDR2 sequences are SGHRS and YFSETQ. The length of the CDR3 is 15 residues.

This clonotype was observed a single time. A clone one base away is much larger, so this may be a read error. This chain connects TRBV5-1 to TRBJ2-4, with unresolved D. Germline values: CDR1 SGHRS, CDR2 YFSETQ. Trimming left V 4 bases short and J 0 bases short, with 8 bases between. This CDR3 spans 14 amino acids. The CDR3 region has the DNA TGCGCCAGCAGCACACGGTTAGCCAAAAACATTCAGTACTTC. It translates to CASSTRLAKNIQYF.

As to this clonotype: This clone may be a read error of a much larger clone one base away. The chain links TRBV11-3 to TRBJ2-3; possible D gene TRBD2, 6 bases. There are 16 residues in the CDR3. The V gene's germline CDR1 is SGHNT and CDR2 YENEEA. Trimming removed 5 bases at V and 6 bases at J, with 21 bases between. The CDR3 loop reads CASSGSPAGRVDTQYF. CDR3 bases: TGTGCCAGCAGCGGCAGCCCGGCGGGAAGGGTGGATACGCAGTATTTT.

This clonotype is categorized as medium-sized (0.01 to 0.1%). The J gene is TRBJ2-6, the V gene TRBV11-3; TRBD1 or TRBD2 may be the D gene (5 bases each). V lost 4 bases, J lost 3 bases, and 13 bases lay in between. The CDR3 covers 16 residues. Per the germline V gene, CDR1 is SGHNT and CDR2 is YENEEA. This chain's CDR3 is CASSSEGAGGANVLTF. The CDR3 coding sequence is TGTGCCAGCAGCTCTGAAGGGGCGGGTGGGGCCAACGTCCTGACTTTC. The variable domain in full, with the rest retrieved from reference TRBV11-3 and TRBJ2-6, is EAGVVQSPRYKIIEKKQPVAFWCNPISGHNTLYWYLQNLGQGPELLIRYENEEAVDDSQLPKDRFSAERLKGVDSTLKIQPAELGDSAVYLCASSSEGAGGANVLTFGAGSRLTVL.

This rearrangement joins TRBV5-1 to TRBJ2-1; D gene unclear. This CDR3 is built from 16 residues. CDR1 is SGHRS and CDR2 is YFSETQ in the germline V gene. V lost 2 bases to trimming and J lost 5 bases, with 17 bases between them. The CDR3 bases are TGCGCCAGCAGCTTAGTCAGCGAGACAATTGACAATGAGCAGTTCTTC. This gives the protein CASSLVSETIDNEQFF.

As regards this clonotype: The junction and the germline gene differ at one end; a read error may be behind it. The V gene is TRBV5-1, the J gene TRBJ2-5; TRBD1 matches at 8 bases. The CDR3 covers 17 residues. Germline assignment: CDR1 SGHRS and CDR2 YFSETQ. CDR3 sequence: CASSLVPQGARQETQCF. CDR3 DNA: TGCGCCAGCAGCTTGGTCCCGCAGGGGGCACGGCAAGAGACCCAGTGCTTC.

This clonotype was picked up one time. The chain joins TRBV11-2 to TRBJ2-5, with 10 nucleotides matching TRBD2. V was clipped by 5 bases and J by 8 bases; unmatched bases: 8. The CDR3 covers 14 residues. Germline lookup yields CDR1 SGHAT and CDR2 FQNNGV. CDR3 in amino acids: CASSPSGGDQTQYF. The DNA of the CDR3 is TGTGCCAGCAGCCCTAGCGGGGGCGATCAAACCCAGTACTTC. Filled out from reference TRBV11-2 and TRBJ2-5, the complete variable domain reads EAGVAQSPRYKIIEKRQSVAFWCNPISGHATLYWYQQILGQGPKLLIQFQNNGVVDDSQLPKDRFSAERLKGVDSTLKIQPAKLEDSAVYLCASSPSGGDQTQYFGPGTRLLVL.

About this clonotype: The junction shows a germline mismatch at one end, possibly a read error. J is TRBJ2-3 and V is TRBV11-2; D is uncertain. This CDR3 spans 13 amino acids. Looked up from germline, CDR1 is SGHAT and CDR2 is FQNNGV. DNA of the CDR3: TGTGCCATCAGCTTAGATTCGAGGGATACGCAGTATTTT. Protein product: CAISLDSRDTQYF.

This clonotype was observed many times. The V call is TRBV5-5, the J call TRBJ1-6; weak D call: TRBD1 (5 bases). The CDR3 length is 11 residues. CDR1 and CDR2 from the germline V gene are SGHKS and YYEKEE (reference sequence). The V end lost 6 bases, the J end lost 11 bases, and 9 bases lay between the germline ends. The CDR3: CASIRGAPLHF. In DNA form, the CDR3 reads TGTGCCAGCATTCGGGGGGCACCCCTCCACTTT.

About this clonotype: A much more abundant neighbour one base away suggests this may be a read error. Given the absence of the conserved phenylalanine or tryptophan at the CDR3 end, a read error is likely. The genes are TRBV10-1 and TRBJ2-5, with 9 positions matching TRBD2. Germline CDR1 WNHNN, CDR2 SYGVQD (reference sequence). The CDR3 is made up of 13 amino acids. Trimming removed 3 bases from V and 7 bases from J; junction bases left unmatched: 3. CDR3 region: CASSEWREGTQYL. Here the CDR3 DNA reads TGCGCCAGCAGTGAATGGCGGGAGGGGACCCAGTACCTC.

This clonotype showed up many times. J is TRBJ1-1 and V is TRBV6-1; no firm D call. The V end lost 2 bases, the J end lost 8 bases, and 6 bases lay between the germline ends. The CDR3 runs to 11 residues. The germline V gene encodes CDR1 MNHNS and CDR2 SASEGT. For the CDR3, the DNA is TGTGCCAGCAGTGAATTCGGGGAAGCTTTCTTT. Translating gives CASSEFGEAFF.

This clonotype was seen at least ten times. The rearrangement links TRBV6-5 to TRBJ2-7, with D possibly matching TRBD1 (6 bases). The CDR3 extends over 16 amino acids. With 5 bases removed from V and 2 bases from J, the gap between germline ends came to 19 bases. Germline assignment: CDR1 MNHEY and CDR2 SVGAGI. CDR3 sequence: CASSNTGPYTAYEQYF. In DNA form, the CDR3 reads TGTGCCAGCAGTAATACAGGGCCATACACAGCCTACGAGCAGTACTTC.

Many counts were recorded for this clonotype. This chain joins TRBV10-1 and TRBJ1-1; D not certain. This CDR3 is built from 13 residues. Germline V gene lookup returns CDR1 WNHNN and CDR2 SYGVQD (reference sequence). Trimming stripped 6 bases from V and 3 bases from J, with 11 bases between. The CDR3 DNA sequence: TGCGCCAGCAGGGAAACAGCGGACACTGAAGCTTTCTTT. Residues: CASRETADTEAFF.

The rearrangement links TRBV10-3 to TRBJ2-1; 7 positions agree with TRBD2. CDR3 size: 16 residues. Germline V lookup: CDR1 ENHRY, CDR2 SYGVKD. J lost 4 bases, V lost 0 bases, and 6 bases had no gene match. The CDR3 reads CAISESSSGPYNEQFF. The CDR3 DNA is TGTGCCATCAGTGAGTCGAGTAGCGGGCCTTACAATGAGCAGTTCTTC.

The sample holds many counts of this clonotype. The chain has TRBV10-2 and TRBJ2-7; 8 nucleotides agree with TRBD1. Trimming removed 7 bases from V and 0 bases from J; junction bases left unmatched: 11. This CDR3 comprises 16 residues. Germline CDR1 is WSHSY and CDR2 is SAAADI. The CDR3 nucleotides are TGCGCCAGCACCACACCCCCAGGGGGCGGCTCCTACGAGCAGTACTTC. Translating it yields CASTTPPGGGSYEQYF.

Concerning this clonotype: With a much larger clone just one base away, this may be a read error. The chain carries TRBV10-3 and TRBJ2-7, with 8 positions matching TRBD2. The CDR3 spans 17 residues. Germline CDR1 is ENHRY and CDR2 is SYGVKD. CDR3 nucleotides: TGTGTCATCAGTGAATGGCTAGCGGGCAACTCCCAGGGTGAGCAGTACTTC. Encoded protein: CVISEWLAGNSQGEQYF.

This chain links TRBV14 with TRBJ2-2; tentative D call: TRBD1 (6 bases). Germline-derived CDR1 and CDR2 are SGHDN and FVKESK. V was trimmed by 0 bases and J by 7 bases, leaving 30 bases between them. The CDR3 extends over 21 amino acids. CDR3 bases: TGTGCCAGCAGCCAAGATACGCCACACGAATTCCGGGACATGGCCATCGGGGAGCTGTTTTTT. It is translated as CASSQDTPHEFRDMAIGELFF.